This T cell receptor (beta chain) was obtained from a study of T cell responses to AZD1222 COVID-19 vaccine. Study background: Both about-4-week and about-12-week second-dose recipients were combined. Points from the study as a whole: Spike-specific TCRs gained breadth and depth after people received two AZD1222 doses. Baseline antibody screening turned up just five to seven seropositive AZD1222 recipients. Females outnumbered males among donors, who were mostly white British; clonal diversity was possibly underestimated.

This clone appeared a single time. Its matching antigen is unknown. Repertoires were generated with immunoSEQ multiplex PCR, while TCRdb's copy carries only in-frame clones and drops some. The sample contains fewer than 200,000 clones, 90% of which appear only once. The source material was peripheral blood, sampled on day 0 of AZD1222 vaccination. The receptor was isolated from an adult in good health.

The CDR3 loop reads CASSEASGTGYTF. CDR3 nucleotides: TGTGCCAGCAGTGAAGCTTCGGGGACCGGCTACACCTTC. The V gene is TRBV6-1, the J gene TRBJ1-2; weak D call: TRBD1 (5 bases). V gave up 0 bases and J gave up 8 bases, with 10 bases separating them. CDR1 and CDR2 from the germline V gene are MNHNS and SASEGT. The CDR3 is made up of 13 amino acids.